These 5 T cell receptor beta chains were all obtained from the same sample, sequenced in a study of blood T cell repertoires in COVID-19. The table came from immunoSEQ multiplex PCR; TCRdb's copy has only in-frame clones and leaves some out. The sample contains approximately 190,000 clones, about 88% of which appear only once. The sample taken for sequencing was peripheral blood. The receptors originated from a woman in her 40s who had recovered from COVID-19.

The chain links TRBV24-1 to TRBJ2-1, with D possibly being TRBD2 (5 bases). The length of the CDR3 is 18 residues. V was shortened by 0 bases and J by 0 bases, with 14 bases between the two germline ends. The germline gives CDR1 KGHDR, CDR2 SFDVKD. CDR3 sequence: CATSDLPLRGFSYNEQFF. In nucleotides, the CDR3 is TGTGCCACCAGTGATTTGCCCCTGCGCGGGTTCTCCTACAATGAGCAGTTCTTC.

The chain uses TRBV13 and TRBJ2-7, with D maybe TRBD1 (5 bases). CDR1 PRHDT and CDR2 FYEKMQ come from the germline V gene (reference sequence). V shed 0 bases and J shed 5 bases, with 11 bases lying between them. This CDR3 spans 14 amino acids. CDR3 sequence: CASSLGGKGNEQYF. In DNA, the CDR3 is TGTGCCAGCAGCTTAGGCGGAAAGGGGAACGAGCAGTACTTC.

The CDR3 loop reads CASSSRDSDSAFF. The CDR3, as DNA: TGCGCCAGCAGCTCCCGGGACAGCGATTCAGCTTTCTTT. This chain connects TRBV4-3 to TRBJ1-1; 7 bases are a match to TRBD1. Germline V gene data show CDR1 as LGHNA and CDR2 as YSLEER. V shed 5 bases and J 10 bases; nucleotides not matched to a gene: 10. This CDR3 is built from 13 residues.

This clone showed up just a few times. The identical CDR3 is also encoded by other nucleotide sequences in the sample. CDR3 loop: CASSSTVNTEAFF. In nucleotides, the CDR3 is TGTGCCAGCAGCTCGACAGTGAACACTGAAGCTTTCTTT. The rearrangement links TRBV11-2 to TRBJ1-1; a weak D match, TRBD1 (5 bases). CDR3 length: 13 amino acids. The germline CDR1 and CDR2 sequences are SGHAT and FQNNGV. V was shortened by 4 bases and J by 0 bases, with 6 bases between the two germline ends.

V gene TRBV13 combines with J gene TRBJ2-2; the match to TRBD2 covers 16 bases. Germline V CDR1 and CDR2: PRHDT, FYEKMQ (reference sequence). The CDR3 covers 20 residues. V lost 5 bases to trimming and J lost 4 bases; unmatched junction nucleotides: 13. CDR3 loop: CASSNPSGLAGGPFTGELFF. DNA for the CDR3: TGTGCCAGCAGCAACCCCTCGGGACTAGCGGGAGGGCCGTTCACCGGGGAGCTGTTTTTT.